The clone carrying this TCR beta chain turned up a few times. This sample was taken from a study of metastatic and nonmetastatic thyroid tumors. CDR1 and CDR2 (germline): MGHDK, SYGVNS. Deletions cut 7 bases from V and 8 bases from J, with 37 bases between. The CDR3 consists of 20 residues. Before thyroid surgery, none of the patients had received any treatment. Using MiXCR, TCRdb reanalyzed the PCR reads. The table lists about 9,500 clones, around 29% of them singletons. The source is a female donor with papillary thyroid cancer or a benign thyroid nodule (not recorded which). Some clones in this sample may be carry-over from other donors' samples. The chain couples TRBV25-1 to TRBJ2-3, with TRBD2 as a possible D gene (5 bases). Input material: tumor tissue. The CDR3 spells CASTAFPNTYGGPPTGTQYF. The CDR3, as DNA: TGTGCCAGCACCGCGTTCCCCAACACCTACGGAGGCCCTCCTACCGGTACGCAGTATTTT.